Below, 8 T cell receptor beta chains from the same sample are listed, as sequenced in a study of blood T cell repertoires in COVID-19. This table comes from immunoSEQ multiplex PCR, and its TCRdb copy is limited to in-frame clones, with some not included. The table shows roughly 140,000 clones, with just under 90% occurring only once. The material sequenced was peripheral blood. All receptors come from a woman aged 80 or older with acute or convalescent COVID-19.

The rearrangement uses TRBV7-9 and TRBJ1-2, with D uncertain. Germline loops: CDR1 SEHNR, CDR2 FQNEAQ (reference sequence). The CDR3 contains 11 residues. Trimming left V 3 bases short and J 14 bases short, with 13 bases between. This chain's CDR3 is CASSFAQRETF. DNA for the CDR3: TGTGCCAGCAGCTTTGCCCAAAGGGAGACCTTC.

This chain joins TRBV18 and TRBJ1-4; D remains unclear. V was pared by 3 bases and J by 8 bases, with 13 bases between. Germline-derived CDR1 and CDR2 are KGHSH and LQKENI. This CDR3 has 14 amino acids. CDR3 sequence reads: CASSPGQEREKLFF. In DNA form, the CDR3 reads TGTGCCAGCTCACCGGGCCAGGAAAGGGAAAAACTGTTTTTT.

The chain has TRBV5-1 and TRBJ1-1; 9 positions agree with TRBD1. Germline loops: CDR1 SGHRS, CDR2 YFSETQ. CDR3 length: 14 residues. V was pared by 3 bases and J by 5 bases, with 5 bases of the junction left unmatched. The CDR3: CASSSQGTGTEAFF. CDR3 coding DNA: TGCGCCAGCAGCTCGCAAGGGACAGGGACTGAAGCTTTCTTT.

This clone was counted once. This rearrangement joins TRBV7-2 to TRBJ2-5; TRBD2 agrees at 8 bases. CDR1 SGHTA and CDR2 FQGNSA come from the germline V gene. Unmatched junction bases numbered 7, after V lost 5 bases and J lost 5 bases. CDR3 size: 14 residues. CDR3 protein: CASSPNGGAETQYF. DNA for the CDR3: TGTGCCAGCAGCCCTAACGGGGGGGCGGAGACCCAGTACTTC.

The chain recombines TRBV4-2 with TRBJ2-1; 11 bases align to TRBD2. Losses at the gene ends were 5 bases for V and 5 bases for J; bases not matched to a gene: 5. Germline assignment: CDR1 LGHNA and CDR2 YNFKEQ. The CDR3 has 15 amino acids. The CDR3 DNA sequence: TGTGCCAGCAGCGCCTCTAGCGGGGGGAACAATGAGCAGTTCTTC. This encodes CASSASSGGNNEQFF.

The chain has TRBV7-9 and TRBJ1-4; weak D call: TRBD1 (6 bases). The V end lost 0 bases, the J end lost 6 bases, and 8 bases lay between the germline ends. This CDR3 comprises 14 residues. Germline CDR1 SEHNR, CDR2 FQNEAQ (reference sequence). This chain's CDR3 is CASSLAQGDEKLFF. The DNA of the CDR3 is TGTGCCAGCAGCTTAGCACAGGGAGATGAAAAACTGTTTTTT.

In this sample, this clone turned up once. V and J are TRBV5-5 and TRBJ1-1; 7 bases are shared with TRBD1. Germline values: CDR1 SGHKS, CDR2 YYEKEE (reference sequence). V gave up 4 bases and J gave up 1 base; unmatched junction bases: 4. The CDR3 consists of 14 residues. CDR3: CASSRQGGNTEAFF. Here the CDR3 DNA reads TGTGCCAGCAGCCGACAGGGAGGGAACACTGAAGCTTTCTTT.

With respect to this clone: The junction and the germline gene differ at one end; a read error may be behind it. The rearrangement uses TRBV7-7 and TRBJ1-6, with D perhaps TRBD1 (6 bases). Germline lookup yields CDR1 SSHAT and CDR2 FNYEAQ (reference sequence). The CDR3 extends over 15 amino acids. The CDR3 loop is CASSLQDSPNSPLHF. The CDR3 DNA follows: TGTGCTAGCAGCTTACAGGACAGCCCGAATTCACCCCTCCACTTT.